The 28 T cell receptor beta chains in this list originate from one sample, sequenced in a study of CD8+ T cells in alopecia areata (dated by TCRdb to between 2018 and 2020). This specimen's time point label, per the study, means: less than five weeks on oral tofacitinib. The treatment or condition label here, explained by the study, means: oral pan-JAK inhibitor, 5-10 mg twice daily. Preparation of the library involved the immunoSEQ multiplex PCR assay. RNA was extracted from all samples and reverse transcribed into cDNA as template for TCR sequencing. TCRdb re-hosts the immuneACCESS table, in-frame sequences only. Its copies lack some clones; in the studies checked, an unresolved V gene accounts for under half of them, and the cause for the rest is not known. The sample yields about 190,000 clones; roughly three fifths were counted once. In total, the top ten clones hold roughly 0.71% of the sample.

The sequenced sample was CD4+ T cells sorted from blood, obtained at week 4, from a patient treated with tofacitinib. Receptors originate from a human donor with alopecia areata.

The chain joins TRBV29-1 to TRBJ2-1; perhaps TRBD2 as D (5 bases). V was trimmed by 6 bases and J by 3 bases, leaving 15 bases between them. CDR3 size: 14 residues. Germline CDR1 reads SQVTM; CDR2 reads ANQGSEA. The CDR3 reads CSVRGSGVYNEQFF. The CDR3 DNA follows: TGCAGCGTGAGAGGGTCCGGGGTCTACAATGAGCAGTTCTTC.

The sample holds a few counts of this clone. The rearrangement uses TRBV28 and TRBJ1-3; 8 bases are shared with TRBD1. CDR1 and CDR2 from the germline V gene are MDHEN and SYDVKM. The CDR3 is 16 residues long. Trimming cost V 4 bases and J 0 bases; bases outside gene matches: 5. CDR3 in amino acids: CASSSGGSLSGNTIYF. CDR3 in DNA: TGTGCCAGCAGTTCAGGGGGCTCCCTCTCTGGAAACACCATATATTTT.

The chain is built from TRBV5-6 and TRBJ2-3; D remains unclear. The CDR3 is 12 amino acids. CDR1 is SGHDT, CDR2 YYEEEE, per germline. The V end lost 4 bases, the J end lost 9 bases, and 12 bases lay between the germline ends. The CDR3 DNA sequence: TGTGCCAGCAGCCAGGCGTCCGGGACGCAGTATTTT. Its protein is CASSQASGTQYF.

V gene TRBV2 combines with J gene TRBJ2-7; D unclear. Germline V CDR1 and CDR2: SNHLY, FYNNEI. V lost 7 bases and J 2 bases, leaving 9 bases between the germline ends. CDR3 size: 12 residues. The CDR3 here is CASNQVTYEQYF. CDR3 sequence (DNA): TGTGCCAGCAACCAGGTAACCTACGAGCAGTACTTC.

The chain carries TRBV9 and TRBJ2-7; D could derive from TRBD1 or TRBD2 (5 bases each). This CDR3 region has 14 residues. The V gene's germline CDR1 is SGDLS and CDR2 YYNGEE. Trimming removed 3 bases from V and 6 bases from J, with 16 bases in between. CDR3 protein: CASSASTGASEQYF. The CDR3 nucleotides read TGTGCCAGCAGCGCTTCTACCGGGGCGTCCGAGCAGTACTTC. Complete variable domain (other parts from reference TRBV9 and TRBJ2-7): DSGVTQTPKHLITATGQRVTLRCSPRSGDLSVYWYQQSLDQGLQFLIQYYNGEERAKGNILERFSAQQFPDLHSELNLSSLELGDSALYFCASSASTGASEQYFGPGTRLTVT.

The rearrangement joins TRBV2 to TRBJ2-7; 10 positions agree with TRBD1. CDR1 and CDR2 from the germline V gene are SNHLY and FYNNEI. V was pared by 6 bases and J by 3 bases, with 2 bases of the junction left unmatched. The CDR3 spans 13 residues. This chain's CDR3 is CASRRTGGYEQYF. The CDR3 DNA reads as TGTGCCAGCAGAAGGACAGGGGGCTACGAGCAGTACTTC.

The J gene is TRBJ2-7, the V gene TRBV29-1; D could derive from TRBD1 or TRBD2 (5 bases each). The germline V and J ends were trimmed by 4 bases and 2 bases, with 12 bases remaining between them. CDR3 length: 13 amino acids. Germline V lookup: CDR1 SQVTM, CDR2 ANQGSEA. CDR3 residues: CSVARDAAYEQYF. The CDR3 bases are TGCAGCGTTGCTCGGGACGCAGCCTACGAGCAGTACTTC.

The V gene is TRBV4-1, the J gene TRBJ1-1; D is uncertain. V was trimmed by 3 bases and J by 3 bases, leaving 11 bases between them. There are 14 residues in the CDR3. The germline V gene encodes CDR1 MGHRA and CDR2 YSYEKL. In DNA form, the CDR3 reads TGCGCCAGCAGCCATATCCGGCCGGACACTGAAGCTTTCTTT. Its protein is CASSHIRPDTEAFF.

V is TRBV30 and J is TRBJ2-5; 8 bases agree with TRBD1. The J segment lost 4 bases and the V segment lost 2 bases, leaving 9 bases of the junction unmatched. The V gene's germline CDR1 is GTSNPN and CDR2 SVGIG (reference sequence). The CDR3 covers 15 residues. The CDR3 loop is CAWSNAGGRSETQYF. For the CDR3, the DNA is TGTGCCTGGAGTAACGCAGGGGGCCGTTCAGAGACCCAGTACTTC.

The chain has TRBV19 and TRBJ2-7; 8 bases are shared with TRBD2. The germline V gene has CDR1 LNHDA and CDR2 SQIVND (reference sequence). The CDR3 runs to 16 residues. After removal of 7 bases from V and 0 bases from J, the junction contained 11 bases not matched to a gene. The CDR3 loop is CASTKEAGDVSYEQYF. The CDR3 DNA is TGTGCCAGTACCAAAGAAGCGGGGGACGTCTCCTACGAGCAGTACTTC.

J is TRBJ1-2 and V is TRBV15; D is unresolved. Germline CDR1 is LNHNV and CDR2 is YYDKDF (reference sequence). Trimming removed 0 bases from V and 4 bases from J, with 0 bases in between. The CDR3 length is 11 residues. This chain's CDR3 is CATSRDYGYTF. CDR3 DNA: TGTGCCACCAGCAGAGACTATGGCTACACCTTC.

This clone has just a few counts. CDR3 protein: CASSSSQGREQYF. The DNA of the CDR3 is TGTGCCAGCAGCTCTTCACAGGGGAGGGAGCAGTACTTC. The chain is built from TRBV7-9 and TRBJ2-7; perhaps TRBD1 as D (7 bases). V dropped 4 bases and J dropped 7 bases, with 14 bases sitting between them. Looked up from germline, CDR1 is SEHNR and CDR2 is FQNEAQ (reference sequence). The CDR3 is made up of 13 amino acids.

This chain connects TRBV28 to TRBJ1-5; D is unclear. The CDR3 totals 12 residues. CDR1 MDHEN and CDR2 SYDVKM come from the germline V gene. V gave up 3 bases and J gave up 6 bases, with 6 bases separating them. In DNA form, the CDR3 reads TGTGCCAGCAGTTTCTGGCTTCAGCCCCAGCATTTT. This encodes CASSFWLQPQHF.

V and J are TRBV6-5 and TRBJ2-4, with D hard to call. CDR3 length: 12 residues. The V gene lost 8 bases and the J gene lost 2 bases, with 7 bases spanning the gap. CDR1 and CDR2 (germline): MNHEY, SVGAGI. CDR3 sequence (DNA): TGTGCCAGCGGGCGACCCAAAAACATTCAGTACTTC. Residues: CASGRPKNIQYF.

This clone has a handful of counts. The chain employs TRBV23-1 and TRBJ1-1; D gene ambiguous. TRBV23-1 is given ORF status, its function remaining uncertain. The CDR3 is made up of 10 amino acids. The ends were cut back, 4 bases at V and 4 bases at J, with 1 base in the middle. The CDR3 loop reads CASSPTEAFF. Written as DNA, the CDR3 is TGCGCCAGCAGTCCCACTGAAGCTTTCTTT.

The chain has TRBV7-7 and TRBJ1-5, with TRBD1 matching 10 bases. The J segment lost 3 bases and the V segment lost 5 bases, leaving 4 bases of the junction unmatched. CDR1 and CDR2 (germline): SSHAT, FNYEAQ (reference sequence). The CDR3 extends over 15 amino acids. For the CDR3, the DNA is TGTGCCAGCAGCACGACAGGGGGCAACAATCAGCCCCAGCATTTT. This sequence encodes CASSTTGGNNQPQHF.

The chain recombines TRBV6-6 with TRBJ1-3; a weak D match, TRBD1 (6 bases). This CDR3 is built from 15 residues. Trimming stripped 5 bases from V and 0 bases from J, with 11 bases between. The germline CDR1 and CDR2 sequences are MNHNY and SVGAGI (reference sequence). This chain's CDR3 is CASSRQAFSGNTIYF. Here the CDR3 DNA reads TGTGCCAGCAGTCGACAGGCCTTCTCTGGAAACACCATATATTTT.

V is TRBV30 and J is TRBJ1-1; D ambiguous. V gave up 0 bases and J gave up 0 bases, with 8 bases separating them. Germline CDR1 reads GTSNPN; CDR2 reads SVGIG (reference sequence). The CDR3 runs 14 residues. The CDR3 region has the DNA TGTGCCTGGAGTGTAACAGATATGAACACTGAAGCTTTCTTT. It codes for CAWSVTDMNTEAFF.

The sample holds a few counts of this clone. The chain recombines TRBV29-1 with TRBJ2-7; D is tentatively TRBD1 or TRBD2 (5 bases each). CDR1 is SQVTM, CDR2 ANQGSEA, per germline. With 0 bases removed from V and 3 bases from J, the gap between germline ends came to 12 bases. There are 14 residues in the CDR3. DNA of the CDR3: TGCAGCGTTGAAGAGGGACGAGGAAGCTACGAGCAGTACTTC. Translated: CSVEEGRGSYEQYF.

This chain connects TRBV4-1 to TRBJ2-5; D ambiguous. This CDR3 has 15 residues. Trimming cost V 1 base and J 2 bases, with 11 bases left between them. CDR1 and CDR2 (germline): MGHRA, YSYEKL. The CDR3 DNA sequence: TGCGCCAGCAGCCAAGCCGGACGCAGACAAGAGACCCAGTACTTC. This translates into CASSQAGRRQETQYF.

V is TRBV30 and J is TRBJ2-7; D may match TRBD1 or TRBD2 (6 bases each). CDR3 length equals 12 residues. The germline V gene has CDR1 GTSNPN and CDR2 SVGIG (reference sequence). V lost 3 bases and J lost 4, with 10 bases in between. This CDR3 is CAWREGGYEQYF. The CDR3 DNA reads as TGTGCCTGGAGAGAGGGGGGATACGAGCAGTACTTC.

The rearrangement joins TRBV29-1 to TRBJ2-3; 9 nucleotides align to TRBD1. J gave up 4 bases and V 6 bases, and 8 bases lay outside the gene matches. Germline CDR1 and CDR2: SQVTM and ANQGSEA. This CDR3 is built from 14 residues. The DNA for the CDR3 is TGCAGCGTCCTACCGGGACAGGGTGCAGATACGCAGTATTTT. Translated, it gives CSVLPGQGADTQYF.

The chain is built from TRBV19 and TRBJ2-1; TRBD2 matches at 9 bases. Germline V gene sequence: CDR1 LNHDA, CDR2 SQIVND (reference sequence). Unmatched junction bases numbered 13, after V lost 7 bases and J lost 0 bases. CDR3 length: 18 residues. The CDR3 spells CASTDRVLAGPSYNEQFF. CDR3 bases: TGTGCCAGTACGGACCGGGTTCTAGCGGGACCCTCCTACAATGAGCAGTTCTTC.

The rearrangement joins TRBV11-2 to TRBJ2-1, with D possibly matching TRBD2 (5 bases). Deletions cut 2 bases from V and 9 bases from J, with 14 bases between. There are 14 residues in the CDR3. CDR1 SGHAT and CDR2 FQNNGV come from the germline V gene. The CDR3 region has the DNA TGTGCCAGCAGCTTATTGCGGAGTCGGGGTGAGCAGTTCTTC. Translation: CASSLLRSRGEQFF.

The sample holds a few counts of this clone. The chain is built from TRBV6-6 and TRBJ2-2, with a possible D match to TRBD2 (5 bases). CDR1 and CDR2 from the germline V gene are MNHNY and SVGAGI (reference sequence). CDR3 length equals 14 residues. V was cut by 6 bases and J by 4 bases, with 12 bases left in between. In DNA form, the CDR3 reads TGTGCCAGCAGCAGGACTTTGATCACCGGGGAGCTGTTTTTT. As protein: CASSRTLITGELFF.

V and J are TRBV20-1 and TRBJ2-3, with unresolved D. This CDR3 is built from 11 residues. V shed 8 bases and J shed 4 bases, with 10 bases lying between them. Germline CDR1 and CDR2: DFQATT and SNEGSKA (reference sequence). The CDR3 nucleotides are TGCAGTCCGCCCCTGTCAGATACGCAGTATTTT. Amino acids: CSPPLSDTQYF.

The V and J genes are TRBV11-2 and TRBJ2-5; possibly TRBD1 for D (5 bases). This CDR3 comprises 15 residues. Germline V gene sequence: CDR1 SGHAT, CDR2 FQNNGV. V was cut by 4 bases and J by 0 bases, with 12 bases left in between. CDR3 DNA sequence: TGTGCCAGCAGCTCCTTGACAGAGTACCAAGAGACCCAGTACTTC. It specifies CASSSLTEYQETQYF.

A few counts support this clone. The CDR3 loop is CAISQGQGSKETQYF. The CDR3 bases are TGTGCCATCAGTCAGGGACAGGGGAGCAAAGAGACCCAGTACTTC. The chain employs TRBV10-3 and TRBJ2-5; 10 nucleotides align to TRBD1. The CDR3 spans 15 residues. Trimming took 5 bases from V and 3 from J; bases not matched to a gene: 6. Germline assignment: CDR1 ENHRY and CDR2 SYGVKD.